This T cell receptor beta chain was identified in a study of T cell responses to AZD1222 COVID-19 vaccine. CDR1 is MNHEY, CDR2 SVGEGT, per germline. V was clipped by 0 bases and J by 1 base, with 14 bases between them. CDR3 size: 17 residues. Regarding the study as a whole: The study identified only five or six AZD1222 recipients as seropositive at baseline. A mostly white British donor set with more females was recruited, and clonal diversity was possibly underestimated.

As to this clone: Antigen specificity is unknown.

Some clones are missing from TCRdb's copy, which holds only in-frame ones; the method was immunoSEQ multiplex PCR. The repertoire consists of more than 90,000 clones, with about four fifths occurring once and the leading ten covering 14%. The chain is built from TRBV6-2 or TRBV6-3 and TRBJ2-3; D is undetermined. The material sequenced was peripheral blood, taken 28 days after the second AZD1222 dose. This receptor was obtained from an adult who received the AZD1222 COVID-19 vaccine. CDR3 DNA sequence: TGTGCCAGCAGTTACTCACTCCGGCCGATGGGCACAGATACGCAGTATTTT. Protein product: CASSYSLRPMGTDTQYF.